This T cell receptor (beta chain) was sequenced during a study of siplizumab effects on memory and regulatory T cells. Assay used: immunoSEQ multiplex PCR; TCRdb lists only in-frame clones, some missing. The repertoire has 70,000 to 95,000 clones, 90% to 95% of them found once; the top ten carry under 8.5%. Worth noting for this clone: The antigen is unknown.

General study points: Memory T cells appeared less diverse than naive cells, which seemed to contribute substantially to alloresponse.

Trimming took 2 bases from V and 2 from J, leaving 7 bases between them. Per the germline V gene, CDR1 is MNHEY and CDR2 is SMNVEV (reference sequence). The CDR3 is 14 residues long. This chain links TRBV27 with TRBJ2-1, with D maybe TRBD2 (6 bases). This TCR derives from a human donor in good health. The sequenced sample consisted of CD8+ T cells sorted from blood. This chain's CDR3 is CASSLTGAYNEQFF. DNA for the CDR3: TGTGCCAGCAGTTTAACGGGAGCCTACAATGAGCAGTTCTTC.